This T cell receptor (beta chain) was sequenced during a study of cytomegalovirus exposure and HLA in healthy donors (TCRdb year 2017). The study in broad terms: An earlier analysis of 587 of the donors reported approximately 300 Gb of sequence data and approximately 120 million unique TCR beta sequences obtained from around 190 million T cells. HLA typing covered class I and class II loci at four-digit resolution. About 320 gigabases of sequencing data and approximately 80 million unique TCR sequences were included in an early release covering about 600 HLA-typed donors. All discovery cohort repertoires had been generated using a single sequencing platform. Donor age, sex, ethnicity and CMV serostatus were compiled alongside the repertoire data. A separate validation cohort of roughly 130 different subjects was used in addition to the roughly 700-subject first cohort. The study aimed to test whether signatures of past pathogen exposure could be identified by cataloging public T cell receptors. About 5 DR-DQ haplotypes were handled as single units for association and clustering, since linkage in the cohort was strong. The study profiled the T cell repertoires of about 720 subjects by immunosequencing and related them to cytomegalovirus serostatus. An earlier analysis of 587 of the donors used high-throughput TCR beta sequencing to judge whether each TCR beta V gene segment behaved as functional or pseudogenic. To predict cytomegalovirus infection status, the study combined high-throughput TCR immunosequencing, statistical association of individual TCRs with disease status, and machine learning. On average, roughly 250,000 unique TCR beta nucleotide sequences were sequenced per donor among about 400 genotyped donors of the cohort, with roughly 18% of those sequences being non-productive. Of the 300 to 500 genotyped donors, 81% were placed in the genetic ancestry cluster associated with self-reported Caucasian donors. Rather than drawing on any new phenotypic data, the later analysis identified candidate immune exposures from TCR beta sequences and the way those sequences occurred across donors. A later genetic analysis used genome-wide SNP genotypes for about three fifths of the 666 donors, treating that subset as a discovery cohort. A later analysis re-analyzed previously published TCR beta repertoires from about 730 donors and added high-resolution HLA genotyping to study TCR occurrence patterns. Typing coverage varied by locus: roughly 629-630 donors for A, B, C, DRB1 and DQB1; 522 for DQA1; about 590 for DPA1; fewer than 480 for DPB1.

Remarks on this clone: It lacks a known antigen. No clone much larger than this one lies a single base away; base qualities are absent.

In total, approximately 690 healthy bone marrow donors made up the cohort. At the time of sampling, all cohort members were nominally healthy, though unrecorded immune exposures were likely present. Of the 666 cohort members, approximately 300 had a positive CMV serostatus and 350 to 450 had a negative one, while no CMV serostatus was recorded for the donor. A peripheral blood sample was collected from each donor, and TCR beta sequencing was performed on peripheral blood mononuclear cells. Genomic DNA was extracted from the blood cell samples with the Qiagen DNeasy Blood Extraction Kit. Library creation used the immunoSEQ multiplex PCR assay. The multiplex PCR relied on a mix of 60 forward primers for TCR Vbeta segments and 13 reverse primers for TCR Jbeta segments. A multiplex PCR assay on genomic DNA amplified the CDR3 region of rearranged TCR beta genes. The amplified TCR beta libraries were sequenced on the Illumina HiSeq System as 87-base-pair reads. The study's own analysis went as follows. A later analysis counted about 76 million unique TCR beta chains across the roughly 700 repertoires, and approximately 11 million of these chains were shared by at least two donors. A nearest-neighbor algorithm error-corrected the raw reads and collapsed the reads into unique sequences, merging closely related sequences to remove PCR and sequencing errors. To assign V, D and J gene segments, CDR3 sequences were aligned to IMGT reference sequences. For a sequence to be retained, a match of at least six nucleotides to both a V gene segment and a J gene segment was required. A rearrangement counted as productive if the CDR3 had no stop codons and remained in frame with V and J, and every other rearrangement counted as non-productive. CDR3 was defined according to IMGT convention as the region running from the second conserved V-encoded cysteine to the conserved J-encoded phenylalanine. The earlier analysis of about 560 of the donors excluded any sequence lacking an unambiguous match to a single V gene segment. In an earlier analysis of around 590 of the donors, a V segment was called functional when productive rearrangements were above 56.7%, and segregating when the standard deviation between donors exceeded 5%. A statistical classification framework was built to diagnose cytomegalovirus status from the catalog of TCR beta chain sequences. A later analysis assigned V and J genes by comparing TCR nucleotide sequences with IMGT/GENE-DB human TR gene sequences. A later analysis assigned CDR3 sequences and most-parsimonious VDJ recombination scenarios with the TCRdist pipeline. A later analysis defined each TCR beta chain by its CDR3 amino acid sequence plus V-gene family, and excluded reads lacking a unique V-gene family. A later analysis removed 592 highly shared, low-generation-probability nucleotide sequences to deal with suspected cross-contamination and a sequencing artifact. For each public chain, a later analysis derived a clonal expansion index from normalized ranks of inferred template counts within each repertoire. In a later analysis, generation probabilities were computed with a VDJ recombination model fitted to out-of-frame rearrangements, and the resulting probabilities were checked against IGoR. In a later analysis, hypergeometric tests were used to score TCR-TCR, TCR-HLA and TCR-CMV co-occurrence, with a repertoire-size bias correction applied to TCR pairs. In a later analysis, false discovery rates were estimated by permuting HLA or CMV assignments 20 times. In a later analysis, co-occurring TCRs were grouped using DBSCAN, with TCRdist sequence similarity added in when clustering inside HLA-allele-positive subsets. Repertoires with fewer than 30,000 or more than 120,000 public chains were left out of co-occurrence clustering, as were four to six repertoires with anomalous nucleotide sharing. Imported from immuneACCESS, the table was reduced by TCRdb to in-frame sequences with V and J called. These copies leave out some clones; in studies compared against another copy, an unresolved V gene accounts for under half, and the cause of the remainder is not known. The DNA was the basis for D and trimming; V, J and clone size are from that table. Recorded for this sample are about 160,000 clones; over 80% of them occurred a single time. The ten top clones hold roughly 2% of the sample.

Broader findings and caveats from the paper: A later analysis found that most CMV-associated TCR beta chains appeared HLA-restricted, with HLA associations seemingly driven largely by CMV exposure. When HLA alleles, especially DR and DQ, strongly co-occurred, attributing TCR associations to individual alleles was difficult. In the study, about 150 TCR beta chains were listed as associated with cytomegalovirus. Most TCR sequences were observed very rarely across donors, whereas some public TCRs were present in many individuals. Several of the top co-occurrence clusters appeared to be linked to parvovirus B19, influenza, CMV and Epstein-Barr virus, according to a later analysis. Because counts were too low, roughly 16 rarely observed V segments, including chromosome 9 orphons, were excluded from the earlier analysis of roughly 580 of the donors. The presence/absence analyses assumed that sequencing depth was roughly uniform across donors, and that assumption may not be true. A later genetic analysis associated a missense DCLRE1C variant with V-gene and J-gene trimming of TCR beta chains, and an independent cohort replicated the association. A later analysis found that HLA-associated TCR beta chains were more clonally expanded and had lower generation probabilities than equally common non-associated chains. A further reported finding was that TCR beta sequences accurately predicted the HLA-A and HLA-B alleles for most subjects in the first cohort. A few of the identified cytomegalovirus-associated TCR beta chains were confirmed in vitro to be specific for cytomegalovirus antigens. A cluster of highly shared sequence variants was judged likely to represent a technical artifact of the sequencing pipeline. An earlier analysis of 450 to 750 of the donors showed that most TCR beta V segments appeared in productive rearrangements either about 87% or about 30% of the time, which broadly matched IMGT annotations. The authors suggested that the approach could potentially be extended to other disease states and immunological phenotypes. A later analysis associated 16,951 TCR beta sequences with specific HLA alleles at a false discovery rate of 0.05. Linkage disequilibrium might explain the correlated functional status among segregating V segments, but an unknown experimental factor could not be ruled out. A later analysis found that TCR association rates varied across HLA loci, with DRB1 alleles showing the most associated TCRs and HLA-C alleles the fewest. In a later genetic analysis, fewer N-insertions in productive TCRs were reported among donors in an Asian-associated ancestry cluster than the approximately 670-donor mean. Because HLA typing was missing for some donors at each locus, association tests included only the typed subset. This cohort had only TCR beta chains sequenced, and the lack of alpha or paired-chain data limited which features could be detected. For the cohort, immune exposure information was limited to CMV serostatus. Cytomegalovirus status was reported to be diagnosed by the classifier with high specificity and sensitivity in both the original and validation cohorts.

This clonotype was sampled from a human donor in good health. Sequenced: PBMCs.

The sequenced DNA is TGTGCCAGCAGTTCGGGACAGTATAATTCACCCCTCCACTTT. It specifies CASSSGQYNSPLHF. The sequence joins TRBV27 to TRBJ1-6; 7 bases in between match TRBD1. The CDR1 and CDR2 encoded by the germline V gene (reference sequence) are MNHEY and SMNVEV. V ends up 4 bases short and J 4 bases short, with an unmatched junction base count of 1. The CDR3 spans 14 residues, from the cysteine through the phenylalanine. Solely the CDR3 DNA is kept, with 42 bases framed from the first base.